The source of this T cell receptor (beta chain) is a study of blood T cell repertoires in COVID-19 (TCRdb year 2020). About the investigation overall: Samples covering the acute and convalescent phases of COVID-19 were provided by collaborators in the United States, Italy and Spain. The material from the prospective study consisted of cDNA or gDNA derived from T cells, B-cell-depleted T cells, or PBMCs. The dataset comprised deeply sampled blood TCRbeta repertoires from subjects exposed to, actively infected with, or recovered from COVID-19. The repertoires were released in a freely available public database intended as a resource for research on the immune response to SARS-CoV-2. The samples were drawn from the first 160 participants of the ongoing ImmuneRACE study and from more than 1,000 subjects provided by 6 global collaborators. A de-identified subject ID, COVID-19 status, age in years and sex were almost always included in the sample metadata. Where available, HLA class I and class II types were obtained from metadata supplied by the sample provider rather than from assay-based typing. What the authors observed across the whole study: The quantity of clinical and demographic metadata differed by source and by participant and was supplied without curation.

TCRbeta CDR3 regions were amplified from genomic DNA using the immunoSEQ Assay, a bias-controlled multiplex PCR. The paper's data handling went like this. Within the assay, amplification of reference gene primers was used to estimate how many nucleated cells each sample contained. To quantify the absolute abundance of each unique TCRbeta CDR3 rearrangement, sequence reads were collapsed and filtered. Productive Simpson clonality was computed per sample as the square root of Simpson's diversity index over productive rearrangements. The table comes from immuneACCESS by way of TCRdb, which keeps in-frame sequences with V and J called. Part of the clones is missing from these tables; in studies checked, under half for an unresolved V gene and the rest for unknown reasons. V and J calls and clone size come straight from that table; D and trimming were deduced from the DNA. Within this sample are 300,000 to 400,000 clones, with more than 75% of them counted one time only. Roughly 1% of the sample belongs to the ten largest clones.

Based on the germline V gene, the CDR1 and CDR2 sequences are MDHEN and SYDVKM. V is pruned by 5 bases and J by 4 bases, leaving 5 bases of the junction without a gene match. The CDR3, cysteine through phenylalanine, is 14 amino acids long. Solely the CDR3 DNA is kept, with 42 bases framed from the first base. Only one count was recorded for this clone. The clone's antigen remains unknown. No base-level quality is on record; no much larger clone is a single base apart. Enrolling through a virtual design, the prospective study's participants ranged in age from about 18 to 100 years and lived across about two dozen United States geographic areas. In the prospective study, cohorts were assigned on the basis of participant-reported clinical history obtained from a screening survey and a study questionnaire. Recovered participants in ImmuneRACE Cohort 3 were defined by two consecutive negative NP/OP PCR tests, clearance by a healthcare professional, or resolution of symptoms. In the prospective study, mobile phlebotomists collected whole blood, serum and a nasopharyngeal or oropharyngeal swab from each participant. Additional blood draws and questionnaires over an approximately two-month period could optionally be provided by prospective study participants. Before DNA extraction, prospective study blood samples were shipped either frozen or at room temperature.

The sequenced sample was PBMCs or T cells enriched from blood (not recorded which). The chain is made from TRBV28 and TRBJ2-7; 10 of the junction bases match TRBD1. This TCR was sampled from a young woman who had recovered from COVID-19. The sequenced DNA: TGTGCCAGCAGTCGGGACAGGGGAGGGTACGAGCAGTACTTC. Translated, it reads CASSRDRGGYEQYF.